One T cell receptor beta chain is described in this entry. Its cognate antigen is unknown. The sequencing template was cDNA reverse transcribed from extracted RNA. Libraries were prepared by immunoSEQ multiplex PCR; TCRdb keeps only in-frame clonotypes and omits some of them. Here the sample spans 100,000 to 150,000 clones, 49% being singletons. The CDR3 loop spans 13 amino acids. Per germline, CDR1 SQVTM and CDR2 ANQGSEA. Trimming cost V 7 bases and J 1 base, with 10 bases left between them. Peripheral blood, together with lesional scalp punch biopsies, was collected from alopecia areata patients. The authors sorted CD4+ and CD8+ T cells from PBMCs. The record originates from a study of CD8+ T cells in alopecia areata. Study-level points and caveats: An increase in clonality over normal scalp was evident in lesional scalp, especially alopecia totalis/universalis. In scalp samples, resident alphabeta T cells of normal skin are also sequenced.

This sequence joins TRBV29-1 and TRBJ2-2, with D possibly being TRBD1 (5 bases). Sequenced material: CD8+ T cells sorted from blood, taken at week 0. This clonotype was obtained from a human donor with alopecia areata. CDR3 sequence reads: CSGDDRNTGELFF. For the CDR3, the DNA is TGCAGCGGGGATGACAGGAACACCGGGGAGCTGTTTTTT.